The sequence of this TCR beta chain was determined in a study of response to subunit inactivated influenza vaccine. The length of the CDR3 is 14 residues. Germline-derived CDR1 and CDR2 are MGHDK and SYGVNS. The trim removed 6 bases at V and 5 bases at J, leaving 8 bases unmatched. A few counts support this clonotype. TCRdb analysed the RT-PCR reads with MiXCR anew, one entry per CDR3 protein. The sample has 500,000 to 700,000 distinct CDR3 sequences, roughly 23% seen once. The same data also contributed to another study, on T cells expressing NK-cell markers. That publication notes: Beta-chain TCR cDNA was generated via 5'RACE template switching with UMIs.

The sequencing here drew on CD4+ T cells sorted from PBMCs, taken about 11 days after vaccination. The V call is TRBV25-1, the J call TRBJ1-1; TRBD1 aligns across 8 bases. This sequence originates from a man aged 50 or older who received an inactivated influenza vaccine. This CDR3 reads CASRKTTGETEAFF. CDR3 coding DNA: TGTGCCAGCAGAAAGACGACAGGGGAAACTGAAGCTTTCTTT.